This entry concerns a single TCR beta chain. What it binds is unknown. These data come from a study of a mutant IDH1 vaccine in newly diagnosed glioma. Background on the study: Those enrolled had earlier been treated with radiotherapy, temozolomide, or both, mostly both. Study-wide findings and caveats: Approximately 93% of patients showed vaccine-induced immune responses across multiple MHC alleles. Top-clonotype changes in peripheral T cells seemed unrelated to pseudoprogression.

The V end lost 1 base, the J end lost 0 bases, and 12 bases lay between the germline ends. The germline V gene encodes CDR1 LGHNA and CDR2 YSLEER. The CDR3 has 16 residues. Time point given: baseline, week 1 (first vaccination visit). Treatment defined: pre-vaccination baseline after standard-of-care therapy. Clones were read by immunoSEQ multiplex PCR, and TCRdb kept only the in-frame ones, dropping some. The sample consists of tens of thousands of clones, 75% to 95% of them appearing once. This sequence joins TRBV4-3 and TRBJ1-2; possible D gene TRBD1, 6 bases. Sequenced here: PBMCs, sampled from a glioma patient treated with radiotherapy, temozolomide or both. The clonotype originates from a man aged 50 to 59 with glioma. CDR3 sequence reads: CASSQGTARANYGYTF. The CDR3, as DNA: TGCGCCAGCAGCCAAGGGACAGCCCGGGCTAACTATGGCTACACCTTC.